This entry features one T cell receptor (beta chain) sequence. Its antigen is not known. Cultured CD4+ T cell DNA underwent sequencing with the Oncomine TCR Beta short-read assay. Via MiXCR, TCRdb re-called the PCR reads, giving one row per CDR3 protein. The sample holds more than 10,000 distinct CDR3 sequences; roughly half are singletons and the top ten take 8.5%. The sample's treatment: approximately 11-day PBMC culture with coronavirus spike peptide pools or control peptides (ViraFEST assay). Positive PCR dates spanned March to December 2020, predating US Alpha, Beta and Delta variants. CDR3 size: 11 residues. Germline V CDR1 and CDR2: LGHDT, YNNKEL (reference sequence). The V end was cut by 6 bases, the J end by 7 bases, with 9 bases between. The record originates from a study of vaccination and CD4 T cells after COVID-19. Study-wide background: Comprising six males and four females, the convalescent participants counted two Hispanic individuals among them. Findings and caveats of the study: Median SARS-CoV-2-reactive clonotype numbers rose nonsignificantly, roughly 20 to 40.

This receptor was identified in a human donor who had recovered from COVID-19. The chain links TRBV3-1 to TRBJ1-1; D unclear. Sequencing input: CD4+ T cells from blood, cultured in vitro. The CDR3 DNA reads TGTGCCAGCAGGTCCCATGATGAAGCTTTCTTT. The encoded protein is CASRSHDEAFF.